This T cell receptor beta chain is drawn from a study of cytomegalovirus exposure and HLA in healthy donors. Turning to the study itself: The Caucasian-associated ancestry cluster contained about four fifths of the roughly 400 genotyped donors. Study findings and constraints: The HLA-A and HLA-B alleles of most subjects were reportedly predicted accurately from TCR beta sequences.

This clone has just one count. The antigen remains unidentified. The CDR3 consists of 13 residues. V lost 3 bases, J lost 6 bases, and 2 bases stayed unmatched. Germline V gene data show CDR1 as SGHDT and CDR2 as YYEEEE. Primers for the PCR totalled 60 Vbeta and 13 Jbeta. Sequencing used immunoSEQ multiplex PCR; TCRdb keeps in-frame clones, though not all of them. The sample holds roughly 120,000 clones, over 60% seen once. The TCR sequence derives from a man in his fifties or sixties in good health and CMV-seronegative. Material: PBMCs. V gene TRBV5-6 combines with J gene TRBJ2-1; 8 bases are a match to TRBD2. The CDR3 DNA reads TGTGCCAGCAGCTGGGGACTAGTCAATGAGCAGTTCTTC. Translated: CASSWGLVNEQFF.